This T cell receptor (beta chain) was identified in a study of response to subunit inactivated influenza vaccine. TCRdb reprocessed the RT-PCR reads with MiXCR, giving one entry per CDR3 protein. The sample includes roughly 650,000 distinct CDR3 sequences, 15% to 18% of them seen just once. The study's findings and limits: Authors proposed each seasonal influenza vaccination draws in few new T cells.

Germline CDR1 and CDR2: DFQATT and SNEGSKA (reference sequence). This CDR3 has 15 residues. The germline V and J ends were trimmed by 0 bases and 0 bases, with 9 bases remaining between them. This clonotype was seen a handful of times. Its antigen is not identified. The J gene is TRBJ1-5, the V gene TRBV20-1; D is unclear. The sample here was PBMCs from blood, taken 11 to 12 days after vaccination. This clonotype was sampled from a man aged 50-59 years who received an inactivated influenza vaccine. DNA of the CDR3: TGCAGTGCTAGAGATTGGAAAGATAGCAATCAGCCCCAGCATTTT. This codes for CSARDWKDSNQPQHF.